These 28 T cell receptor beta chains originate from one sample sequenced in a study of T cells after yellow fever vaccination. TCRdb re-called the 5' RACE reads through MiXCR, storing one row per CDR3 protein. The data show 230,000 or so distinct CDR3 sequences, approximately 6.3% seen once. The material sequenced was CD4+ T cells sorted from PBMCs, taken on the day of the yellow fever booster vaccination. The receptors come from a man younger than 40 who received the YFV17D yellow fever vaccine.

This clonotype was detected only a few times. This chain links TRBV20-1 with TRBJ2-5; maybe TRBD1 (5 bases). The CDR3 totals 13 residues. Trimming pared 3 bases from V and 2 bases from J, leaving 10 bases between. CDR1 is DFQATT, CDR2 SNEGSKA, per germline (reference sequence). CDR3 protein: CSASRTQQETQYF. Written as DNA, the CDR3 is TGCAGTGCTAGTCGGACACAGCAAGAGACCCAGTACTTC.

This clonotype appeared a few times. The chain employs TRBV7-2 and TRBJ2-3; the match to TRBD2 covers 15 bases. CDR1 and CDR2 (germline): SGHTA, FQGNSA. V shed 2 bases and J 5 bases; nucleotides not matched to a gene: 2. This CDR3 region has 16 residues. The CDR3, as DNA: TGTGCCAGCAGCTTAATGGGACTAGCGGGAGGAGATACGCAGTATTTT. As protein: CASSLMGLAGGDTQYF. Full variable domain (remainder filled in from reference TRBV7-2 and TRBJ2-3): GAGVSQSPSNKVTEKGKDVELRCDPISGHTALYWYRQSLGQGLEFLIYFQGNSAPDKSGLPSDRFSAERTGGSVSTLTIQRTQQEDSAVYLCASSLMGLAGGDTQYFGPGTRLTVL.

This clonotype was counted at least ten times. CDR3 in DNA: TGTGCCAGCAGTTTATCTCGGAATAGCGGGAGACTCCCAAGGGGAGAGCAGTACTTC. Its protein is CASSLSRNSGRLPRGEQYF. The chain employs TRBV27 and TRBJ2-7, with TRBD2 identical over 9 bases. V shed 0 bases and J 7 bases; nucleotides not matched to a gene: 19. Germline V gene sequence: CDR1 MNHEY, CDR2 SMNVEV (reference sequence). The CDR3 length is 19 residues.

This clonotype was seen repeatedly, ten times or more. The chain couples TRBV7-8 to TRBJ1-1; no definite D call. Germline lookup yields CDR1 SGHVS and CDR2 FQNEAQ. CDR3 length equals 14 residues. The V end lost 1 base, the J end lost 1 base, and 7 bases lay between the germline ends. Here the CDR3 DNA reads TGTGCCAGCAGCTTAGTTGGGGAGAACACTGAAGCTTTCTTT. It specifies CASSLVGENTEAFF.

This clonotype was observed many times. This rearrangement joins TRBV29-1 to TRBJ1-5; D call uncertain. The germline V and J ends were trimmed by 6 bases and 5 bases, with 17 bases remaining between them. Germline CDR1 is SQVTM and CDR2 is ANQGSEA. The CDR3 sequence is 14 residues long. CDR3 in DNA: TGCAGCGTCACTGAGGACTCCCCCGATCAGCCCCAGCATTTT. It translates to CSVTEDSPDQPQHF.

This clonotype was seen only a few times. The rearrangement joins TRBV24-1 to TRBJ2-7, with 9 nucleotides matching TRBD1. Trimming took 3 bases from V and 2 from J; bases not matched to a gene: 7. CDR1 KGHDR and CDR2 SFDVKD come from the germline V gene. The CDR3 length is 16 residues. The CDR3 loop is CATSDISGTGTYEQYF. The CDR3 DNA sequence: TGTGCCACCAGTGATATCTCCGGGACAGGGACCTACGAGCAGTACTTC.

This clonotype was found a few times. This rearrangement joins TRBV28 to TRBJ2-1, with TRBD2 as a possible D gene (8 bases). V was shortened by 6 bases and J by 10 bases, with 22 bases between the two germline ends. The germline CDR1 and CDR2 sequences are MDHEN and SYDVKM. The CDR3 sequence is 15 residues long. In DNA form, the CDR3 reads TGTGCCAGCAGCCCTGGACTAGGGGGCGGGAGGGAGCAGTTCTTC. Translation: CASSPGLGGGREQFF.

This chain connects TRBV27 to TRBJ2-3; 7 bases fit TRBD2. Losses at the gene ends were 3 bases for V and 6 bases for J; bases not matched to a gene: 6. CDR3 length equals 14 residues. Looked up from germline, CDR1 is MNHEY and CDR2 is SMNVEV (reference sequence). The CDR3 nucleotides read TGTGCCAGCAGTTTCTGGGGGGGGAGGGATACGCAGTATTTT. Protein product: CASSFWGGRDTQYF.

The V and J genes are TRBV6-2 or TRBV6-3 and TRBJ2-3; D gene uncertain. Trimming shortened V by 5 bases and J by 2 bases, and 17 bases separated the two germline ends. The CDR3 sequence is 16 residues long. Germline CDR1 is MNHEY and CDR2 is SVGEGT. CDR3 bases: TGTGCCAGCAGTCCACCTTCACTGAGTACCACAGATACGCAGTATTTT. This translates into CASSPPSLSTTDTQYF.

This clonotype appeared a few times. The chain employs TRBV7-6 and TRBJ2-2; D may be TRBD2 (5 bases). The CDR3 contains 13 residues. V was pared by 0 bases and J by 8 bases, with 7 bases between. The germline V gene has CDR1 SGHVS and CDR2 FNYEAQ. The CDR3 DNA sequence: TGTGCCAGCAGCTTAGCGGAGGAAGGGGAGCTGTTTTTT. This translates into CASSLAEEGELFF.

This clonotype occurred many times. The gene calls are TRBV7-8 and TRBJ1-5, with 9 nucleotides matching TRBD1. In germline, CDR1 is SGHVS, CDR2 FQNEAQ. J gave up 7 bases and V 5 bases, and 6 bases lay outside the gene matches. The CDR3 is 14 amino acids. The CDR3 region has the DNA TGTGCCAGCAGCCTTTGGACAGGGGAACAGCCCCAGCATTTT. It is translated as CASSLWTGEQPQHF.

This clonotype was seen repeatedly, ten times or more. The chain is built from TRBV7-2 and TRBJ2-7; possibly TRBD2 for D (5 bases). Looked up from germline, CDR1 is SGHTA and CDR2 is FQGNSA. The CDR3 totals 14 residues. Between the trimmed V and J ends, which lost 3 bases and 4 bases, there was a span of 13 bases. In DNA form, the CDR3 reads TGTGCCAGCAGCTTGGGGAGTCAGCCATACGAGCAGTACTTC. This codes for CASSLGSQPYEQYF.

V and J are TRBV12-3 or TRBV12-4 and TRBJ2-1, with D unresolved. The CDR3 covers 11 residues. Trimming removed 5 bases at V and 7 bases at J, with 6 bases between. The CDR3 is CASSVRNEQFF. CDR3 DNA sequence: TGTGCCAGCAGTGTAAGAAATGAGCAGTTCTTC.

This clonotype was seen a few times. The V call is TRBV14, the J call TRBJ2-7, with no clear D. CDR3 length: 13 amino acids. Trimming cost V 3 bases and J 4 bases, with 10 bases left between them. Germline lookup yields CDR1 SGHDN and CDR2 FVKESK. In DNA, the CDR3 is TGTGCCAGCAGCCATGGCAGGAGATACGAGCAGTACTTC. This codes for CASSHGRRYEQYF.

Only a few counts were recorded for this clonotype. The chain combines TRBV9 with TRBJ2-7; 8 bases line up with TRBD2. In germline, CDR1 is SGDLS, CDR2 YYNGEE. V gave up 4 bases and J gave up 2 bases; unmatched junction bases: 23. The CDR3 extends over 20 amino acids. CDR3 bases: TGTGCCAGCAGCCCACGGGGGAGAGGGATACTAGCGGCTGCGCCCTACGAGCAGTACTTC. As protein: CASSPRGRGILAAAPYEQYF.

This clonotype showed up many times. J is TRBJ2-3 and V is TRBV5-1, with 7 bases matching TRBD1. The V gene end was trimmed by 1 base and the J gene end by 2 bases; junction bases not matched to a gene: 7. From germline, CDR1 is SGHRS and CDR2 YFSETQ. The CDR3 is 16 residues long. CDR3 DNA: TGCGCCAGCAGCTTGTCGAGGGACAGACTCACAGATACGCAGTATTTT. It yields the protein CASSLSRDRLTDTQYF.

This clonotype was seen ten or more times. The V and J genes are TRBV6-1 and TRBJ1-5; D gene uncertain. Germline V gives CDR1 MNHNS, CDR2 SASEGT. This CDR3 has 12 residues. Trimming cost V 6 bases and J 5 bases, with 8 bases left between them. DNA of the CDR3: TGTGCCAGCAGGGATATTGATCAGCCCCAGCATTTT. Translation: CASRDIDQPQHF.

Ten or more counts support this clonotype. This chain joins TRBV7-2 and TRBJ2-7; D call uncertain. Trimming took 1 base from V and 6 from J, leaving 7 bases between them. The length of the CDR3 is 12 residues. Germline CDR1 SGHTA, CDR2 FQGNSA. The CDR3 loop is CASSLDIGEQYF. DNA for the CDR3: TGTGCCAGCAGCTTAGATATCGGCGAGCAGTACTTC. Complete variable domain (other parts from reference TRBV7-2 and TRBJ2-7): GAGVSQSPSNKVTEKGKDVELRCDPISGHTALYWYRQSLGQGLEFLIYFQGNSAPDKSGLPSDRFSAERTGGSVSTLTIQRTQQEDSAVYLCASSLDIGEQYFGPGTRLTVT.

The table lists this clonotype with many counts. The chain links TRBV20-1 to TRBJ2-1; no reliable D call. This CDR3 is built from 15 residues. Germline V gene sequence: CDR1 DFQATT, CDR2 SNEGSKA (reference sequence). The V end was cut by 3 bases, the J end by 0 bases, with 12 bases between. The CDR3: CSASQAESSYNEQFF. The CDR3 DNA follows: TGCAGTGCTAGTCAAGCCGAAAGCTCCTACAATGAGCAGTTCTTC.

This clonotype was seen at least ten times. The CDR3 spells CSVAQGRNTEAFF. The CDR3 DNA reads TGCAGCGTTGCACAGGGAAGGAACACTGAAGCTTTCTTT. V gene TRBV29-1 combines with J gene TRBJ1-1, with a weak D call TRBD1 (6 bases). The CDR3 contains 13 residues. Germline CDR1 is SQVTM and CDR2 is ANQGSEA. V shed 4 bases and J shed 1 base, with 10 bases lying between them. Drawing the rest from reference TRBV29-1 and TRBJ1-1, the complete variable domain is SAVISQKPSRDICQRGTSLTIQCQVDSQVTMMFWYRQQPGQSLTLIATANQGSEATYESGFVIDKFPISRPNLTFSTLTVSNMSPEDSSIYLCSVAQGRNTEAFFGQGTRLTVV.

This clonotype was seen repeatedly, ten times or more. The CDR3 protein is CASSLVASTYNEQFF. CDR3 nucleotides: TGTGCCAGCAGCTTAGTAGCGAGCACCTACAATGAGCAGTTCTTC. The J gene is TRBJ2-1, the V gene TRBV7-2; possible D gene TRBD2, 5 bases. V lost 1 base and J lost 2, with 9 bases in between. The CDR3 is made up of 15 amino acids. The V gene's germline CDR1 is SGHTA and CDR2 FQGNSA.

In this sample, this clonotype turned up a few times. The CDR3 DNA is TGTGCCAGCAGCCAGCCTTCGCGGGATGAGCAGTTCTTC. Translation gives CASSQPSRDEQFF. This chain joins TRBV11-3 and TRBJ2-1, with a weak D call TRBD2 (5 bases). This CDR3 is built from 13 residues. Germline V lookup: CDR1 SGHNT, CDR2 YENEEA. The V and J ends lost 5 bases and 8 bases respectively, with 13 bases between them. Based on the CDR3 plus reference TRBV11-3 and TRBJ2-1, the full variable domain is EAGVVQSPRYKIIEKKQPVAFWCNPISGHNTLYWYLQNLGQGPELLIRYENEEAVDDSQLPKDRFSAERLKGVDSTLKIQPAELGDSAVYLCASSQPSRDEQFFGPGTRLTVL.

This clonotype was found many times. CDR3 DNA: TGTGCCAGCACCACTCCGGGGAGGGGGAGCTACACCTTC. Translated: CASTTPGRGSYTF. The chain recombines TRBV9 with TRBJ1-2; perhaps TRBD1 as D (6 bases). The CDR3 extends over 13 amino acids. The germline V gene encodes CDR1 SGDLS and CDR2 YYNGEE. V dropped 6 bases and J dropped 9 bases, with 18 bases sitting between them.

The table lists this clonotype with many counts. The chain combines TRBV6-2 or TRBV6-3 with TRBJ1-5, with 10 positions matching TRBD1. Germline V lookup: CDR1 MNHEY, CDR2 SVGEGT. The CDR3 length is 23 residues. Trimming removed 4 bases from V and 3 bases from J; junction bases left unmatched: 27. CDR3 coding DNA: TGTGCCAGCAGTTCTCCCCCCCCATCCGGGACAGGGGCTTTTGCTTATACCAATCAGCCCCAGCATTTT. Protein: CASSSPPPSGTGAFAYTNQPQHF.

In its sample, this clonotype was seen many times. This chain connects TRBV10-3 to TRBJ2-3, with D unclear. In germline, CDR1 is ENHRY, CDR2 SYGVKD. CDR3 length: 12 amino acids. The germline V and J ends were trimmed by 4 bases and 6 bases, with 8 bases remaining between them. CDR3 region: CAISGQPDTQYF. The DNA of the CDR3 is TGTGCCATCAGTGGTCAGCCCGATACGCAGTATTTT.

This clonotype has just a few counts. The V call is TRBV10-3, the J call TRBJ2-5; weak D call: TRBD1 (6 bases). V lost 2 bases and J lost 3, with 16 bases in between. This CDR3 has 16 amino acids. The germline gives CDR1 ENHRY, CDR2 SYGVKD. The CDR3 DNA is TGTGCCATCAGTGAGGAGGGGGTCCAGCAGAAAGAGACCCAGTACTTC. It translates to CAISEEGVQQKETQYF.

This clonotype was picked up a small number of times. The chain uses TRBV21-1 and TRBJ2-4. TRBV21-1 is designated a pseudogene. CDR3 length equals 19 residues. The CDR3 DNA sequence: TGTGCCAGCAGCGAATCGTCGGGGAATGAGAGGATGGCCAAAAACATTCAGTACTTC. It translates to CASSESSGNERMAKNIQYF.

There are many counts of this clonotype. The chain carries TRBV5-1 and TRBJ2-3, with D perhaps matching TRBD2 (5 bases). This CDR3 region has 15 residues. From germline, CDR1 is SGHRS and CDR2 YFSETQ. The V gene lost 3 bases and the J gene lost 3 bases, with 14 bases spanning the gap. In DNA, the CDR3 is TGCGCCAGCAGCTCGTCTAGCCCTCCGACAGATACGCAGTATTTT. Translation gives CASSSSSPPTDTQYF.